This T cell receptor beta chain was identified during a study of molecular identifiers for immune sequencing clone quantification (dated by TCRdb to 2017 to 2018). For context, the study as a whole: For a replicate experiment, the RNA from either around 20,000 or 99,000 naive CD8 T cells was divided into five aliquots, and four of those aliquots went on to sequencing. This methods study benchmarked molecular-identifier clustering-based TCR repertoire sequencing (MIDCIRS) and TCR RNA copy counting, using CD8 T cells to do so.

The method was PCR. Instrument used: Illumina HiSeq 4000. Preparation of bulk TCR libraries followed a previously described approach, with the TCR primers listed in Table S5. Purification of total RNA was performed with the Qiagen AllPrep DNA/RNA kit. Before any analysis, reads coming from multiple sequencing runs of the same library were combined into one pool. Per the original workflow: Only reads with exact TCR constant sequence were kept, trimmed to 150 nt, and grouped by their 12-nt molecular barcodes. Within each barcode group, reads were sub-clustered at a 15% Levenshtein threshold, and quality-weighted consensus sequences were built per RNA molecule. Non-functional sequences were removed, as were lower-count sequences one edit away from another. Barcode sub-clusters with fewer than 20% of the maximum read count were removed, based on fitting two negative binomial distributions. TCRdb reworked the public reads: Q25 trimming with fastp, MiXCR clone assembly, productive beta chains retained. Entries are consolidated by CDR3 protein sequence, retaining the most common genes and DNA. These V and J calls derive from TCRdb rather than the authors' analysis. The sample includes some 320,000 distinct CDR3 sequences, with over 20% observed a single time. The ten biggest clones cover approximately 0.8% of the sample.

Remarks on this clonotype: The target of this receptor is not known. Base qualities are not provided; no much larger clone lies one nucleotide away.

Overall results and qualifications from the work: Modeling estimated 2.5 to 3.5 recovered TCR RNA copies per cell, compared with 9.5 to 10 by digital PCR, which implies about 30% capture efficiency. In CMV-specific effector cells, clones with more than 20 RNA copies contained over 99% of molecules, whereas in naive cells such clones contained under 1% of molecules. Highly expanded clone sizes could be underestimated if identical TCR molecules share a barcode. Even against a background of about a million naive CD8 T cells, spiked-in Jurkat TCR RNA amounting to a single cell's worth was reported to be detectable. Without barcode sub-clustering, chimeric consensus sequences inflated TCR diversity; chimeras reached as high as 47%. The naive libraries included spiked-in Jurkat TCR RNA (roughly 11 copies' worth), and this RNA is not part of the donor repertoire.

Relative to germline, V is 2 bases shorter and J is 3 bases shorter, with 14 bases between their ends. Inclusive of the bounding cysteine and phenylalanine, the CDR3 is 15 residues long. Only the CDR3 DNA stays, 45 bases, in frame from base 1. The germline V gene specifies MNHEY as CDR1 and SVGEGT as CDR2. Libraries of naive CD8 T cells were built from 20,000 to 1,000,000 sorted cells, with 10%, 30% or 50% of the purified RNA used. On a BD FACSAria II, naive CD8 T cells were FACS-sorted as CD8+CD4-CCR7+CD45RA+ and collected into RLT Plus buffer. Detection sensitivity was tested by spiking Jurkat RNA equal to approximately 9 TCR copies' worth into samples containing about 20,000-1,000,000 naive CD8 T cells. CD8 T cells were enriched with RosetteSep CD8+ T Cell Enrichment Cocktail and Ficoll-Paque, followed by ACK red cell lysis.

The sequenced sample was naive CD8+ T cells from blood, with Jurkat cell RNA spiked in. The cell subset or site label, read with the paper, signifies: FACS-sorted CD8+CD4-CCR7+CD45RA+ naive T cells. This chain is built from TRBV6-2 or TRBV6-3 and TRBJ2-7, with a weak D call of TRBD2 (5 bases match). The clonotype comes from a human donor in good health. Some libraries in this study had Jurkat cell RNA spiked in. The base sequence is TGTGCCAGCAGTTACCCCTCCGGACTGAGCTACGAGCAGTACTTC. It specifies CASSYPSGLSYEQYF.